A selection of T cell receptor beta chains follows, all from one sample in a study of vaccination and CD4 T cells after COVID-19. These receptors have no identified antigens. TCRdb reprocessed the PCR reads via MiXCR and lists one record per CDR3 protein. The sample lists 11,000 to 15,000 distinct CDR3 sequences; approximately 60% were seen once. Specimen: CD4+ T cells from blood, cultured in vitro. These receptors were obtained from a human donor who had recovered from COVID-19. Both conserved end residues are trimmed from each CDR3. The D gene is left open where the match is weak. A clone size is listed for some rows: how often the clone was seen (once, few, many), or a class if it is expanded.

CDR3 protein: ASSPGQSLAKNIQY
clone size: once
V gene: TRBV5-1
D gene: NA

CDR3 protein: ASRQDINQPQH
clone size: NA
V gene: TRBV2
D gene: NA

CDR3 protein: ASSGGMAEQY
clone size: NA
V gene: TRBV6-1
D gene: NA

CDR3 protein: ASSLSDNQPQH
clone size: few
V gene: TRBV7-6
D gene: NA

CDR3 protein: ASSQGGGRYSYNEQF
clone size: NA
V gene: TRBV4-1
D gene: TRBD2

CDR3 protein: ASSTKTGVRTEAF
clone size: NA
V gene: TRBV7-8
D gene: TRBD1

CDR3 protein: ASSRAVNTEAF
clone size: few
V gene: TRBV6-1
D gene: NA

CDR3 protein: AWDNFRTGGTEAF
clone size: NA
V gene: TRBV30
D gene: TRBD1

CDR3 protein: ASNPGQGGSPLH
clone size: NA
V gene: TRBV2
D gene: TRBD1

CDR3 protein: ASTSTGGPYEQY
clone size: once
V gene: TRBV27
D gene: TRBD1

CDR3 protein: ASSQGYYNEQF
clone size: NA
V gene: TRBV6-1
D gene: NA

CDR3 protein: ASSTSNQPQH
clone size: NA
V gene: TRBV27
D gene: NA

CDR3 protein: ATSDFGDSPTRELF
clone size: NA
V gene: TRBV24-1
D gene: NA

CDR3 protein: ASSRGQGGYLDTEAF
clone size: NA
V gene: TRBV19
D gene: TRBD1

CDR3 protein: ASSGDRGYTDTQY
clone size: NA
V gene: TRBV2
D gene: TRBD1

CDR3 protein: SARGGLDSPLH
clone size: NA
V gene: TRBV20-1
D gene: NA

CDR3 protein: ASSIAGQGFQPQH
clone size: NA
V gene: TRBV19
D gene: TRBD1

CDR3 protein: AWSVLTAGQPQH
clone size: NA
V gene: TRBV30
D gene: NA

CDR3 protein: ASSSTQETQY
clone size: NA
V gene: TRBV6-5
D gene: NA

CDR3 protein: ASRSPQGVEQY
clone size: NA
V gene: TRBV7-2
D gene: NA

CDR3 protein: SAIGRESYNEQF
clone size: NA
V gene: TRBV20-1
D gene: NA

CDR3 protein: ASSPRTPSYEQY
clone size: NA
V gene: TRBV27
D gene: NA

CDR3 protein: ASSWTGANTGELF
clone size: once
V gene: TRBV19
D gene: NA

CDR3 protein: SADGQGTDTQY
clone size: NA
V gene: TRBV20-1
D gene: TRBD1

CDR3 protein: SARDLGGTTTEAF
clone size: few
V gene: TRBV20-1
D gene: NA

CDR3 protein: ASSQFQGRYEQY
clone size: NA
V gene: TRBV28
D gene: NA

CDR3 protein: ASSLGITGGGNEQY
clone size: NA
V gene: TRBV11-3
D gene: TRBD1

CDR3 protein: SASTDNTEAF
clone size: medium-sized
V gene: TRBV20-1
D gene: NA